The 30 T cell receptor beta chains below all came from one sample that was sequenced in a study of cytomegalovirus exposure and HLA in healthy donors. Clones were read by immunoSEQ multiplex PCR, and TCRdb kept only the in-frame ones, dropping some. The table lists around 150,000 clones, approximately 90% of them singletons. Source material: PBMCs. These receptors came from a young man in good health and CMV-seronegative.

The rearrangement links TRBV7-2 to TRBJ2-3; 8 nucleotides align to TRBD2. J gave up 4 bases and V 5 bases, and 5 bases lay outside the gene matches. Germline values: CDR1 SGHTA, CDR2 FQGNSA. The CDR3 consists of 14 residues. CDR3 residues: CASSRNSGADTQYF. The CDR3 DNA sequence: TGTGCCAGCAGCCGGAATAGCGGGGCAGATACGCAGTATTTT. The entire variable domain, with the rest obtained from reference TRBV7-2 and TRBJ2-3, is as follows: GAGVSQSPSNKVTEKGKDVELRCDPISGHTALYWYRQSLGQGLEFLIYFQGNSAPDKSGLPSDRFSAERTGGSVSTLTIQRTQQEDSAVYLCASSRNSGADTQYFGPGTRLTVL.

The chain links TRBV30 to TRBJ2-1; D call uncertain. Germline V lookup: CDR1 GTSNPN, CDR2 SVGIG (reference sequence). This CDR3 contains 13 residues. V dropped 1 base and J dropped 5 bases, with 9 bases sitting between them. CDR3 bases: TGTGCCTGGAGTGCTGGGCTCGACAATGAGCAGTTCTTC. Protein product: CAWSAGLDNEQFF.

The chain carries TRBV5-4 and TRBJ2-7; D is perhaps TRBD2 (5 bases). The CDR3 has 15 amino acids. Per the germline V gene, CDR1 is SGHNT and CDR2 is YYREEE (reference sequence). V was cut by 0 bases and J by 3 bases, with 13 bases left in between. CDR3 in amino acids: CASSLAGLGYYEQYF. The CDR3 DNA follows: TGTGCCAGCAGCTTGGCGGGGTTGGGGTACTACGAGCAGTACTTC.

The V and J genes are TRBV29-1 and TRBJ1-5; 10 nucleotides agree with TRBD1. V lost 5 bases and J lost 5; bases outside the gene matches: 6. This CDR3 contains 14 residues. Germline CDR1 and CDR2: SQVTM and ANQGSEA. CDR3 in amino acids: CSVRGQGWDQPQHF. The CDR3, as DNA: TGCAGCGTTAGGGGACAGGGGTGGGATCAGCCCCAGCATTTT.

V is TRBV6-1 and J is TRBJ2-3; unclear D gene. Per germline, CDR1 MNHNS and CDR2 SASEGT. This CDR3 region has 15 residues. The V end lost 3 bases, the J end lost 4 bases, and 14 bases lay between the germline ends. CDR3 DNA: TGTGCCAGCAGTGAGCTGAGCCTAGGTTCAGATACGCAGTATTTT. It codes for CASSELSLGSDTQYF.

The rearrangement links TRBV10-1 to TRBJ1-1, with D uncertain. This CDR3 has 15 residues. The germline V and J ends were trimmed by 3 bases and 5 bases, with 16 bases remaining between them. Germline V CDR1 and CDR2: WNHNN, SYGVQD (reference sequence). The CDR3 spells CASSEPGNSGTEAFF. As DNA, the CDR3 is TGCGCCAGCAGTGAACCGGGGAATTCGGGGACTGAAGCTTTCTTT.

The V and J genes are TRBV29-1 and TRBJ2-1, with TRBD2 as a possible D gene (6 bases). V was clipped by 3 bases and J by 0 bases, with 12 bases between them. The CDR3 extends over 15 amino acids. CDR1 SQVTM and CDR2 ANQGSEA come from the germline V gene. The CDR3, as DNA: TGCAGCGTTGAGCGGGGCACGAGCTCCTACAATGAGCAGTTCTTC. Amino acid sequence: CSVERGTSSYNEQFF.

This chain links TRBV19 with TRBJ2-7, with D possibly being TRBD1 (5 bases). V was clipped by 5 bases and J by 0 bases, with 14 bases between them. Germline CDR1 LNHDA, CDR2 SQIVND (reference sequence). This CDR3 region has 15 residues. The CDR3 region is CASSFLLTGSYEQYF. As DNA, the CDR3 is TGTGCCAGTAGTTTCCTCCTCACAGGCTCCTACGAGCAGTACTTC.

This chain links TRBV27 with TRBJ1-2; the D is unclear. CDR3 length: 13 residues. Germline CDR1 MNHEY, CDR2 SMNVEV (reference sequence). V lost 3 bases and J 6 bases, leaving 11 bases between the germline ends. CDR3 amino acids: CASSFTPSNGYTF. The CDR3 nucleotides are TGTGCCAGCAGTTTTACACCATCCAATGGCTACACCTTC.

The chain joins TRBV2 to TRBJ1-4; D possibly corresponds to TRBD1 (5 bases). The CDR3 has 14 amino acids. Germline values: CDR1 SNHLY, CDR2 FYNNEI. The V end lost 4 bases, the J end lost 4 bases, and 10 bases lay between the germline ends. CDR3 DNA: TGTGCCAGCAGTGCTCGACAGTTTAATGAAAAACTGTTTTTT. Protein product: CASSARQFNEKLFF.

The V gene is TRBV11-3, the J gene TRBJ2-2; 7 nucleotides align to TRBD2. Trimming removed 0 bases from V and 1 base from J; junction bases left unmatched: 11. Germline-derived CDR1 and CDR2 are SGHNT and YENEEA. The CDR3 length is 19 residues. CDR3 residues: CASSLEFESGERNTGELFF. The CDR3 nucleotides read TGTGCCAGCAGCTTAGAATTCGAAAGCGGGGAGAGGAACACCGGGGAGCTGTTTTTT.

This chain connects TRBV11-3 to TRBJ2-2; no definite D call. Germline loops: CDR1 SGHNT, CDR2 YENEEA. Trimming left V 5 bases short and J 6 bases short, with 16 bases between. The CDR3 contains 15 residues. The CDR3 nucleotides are TGTGCCAGCAGCCGAGGAATATCCGGCCCCGGGGAGCTGTTTTTT. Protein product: CASSRGISGPGELFF.

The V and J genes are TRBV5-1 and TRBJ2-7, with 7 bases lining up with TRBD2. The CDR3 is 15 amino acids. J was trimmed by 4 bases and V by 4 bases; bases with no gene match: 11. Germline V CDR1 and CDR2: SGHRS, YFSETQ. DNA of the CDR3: TGCGCCAGCAGCCCCAACCCTTTGCGGGAGTACGAGCAGTACTTC. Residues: CASSPNPLREYEQYF.

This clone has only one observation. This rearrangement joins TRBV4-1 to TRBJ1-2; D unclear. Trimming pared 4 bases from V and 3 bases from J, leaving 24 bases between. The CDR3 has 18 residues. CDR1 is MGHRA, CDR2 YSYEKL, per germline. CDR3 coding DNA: TGCGCCAGCAGCCCTACGGGGTCGGTCTCAGCTGGGGACTATGGCTACACCTTC. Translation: CASSPTGSVSAGDYGYTF.

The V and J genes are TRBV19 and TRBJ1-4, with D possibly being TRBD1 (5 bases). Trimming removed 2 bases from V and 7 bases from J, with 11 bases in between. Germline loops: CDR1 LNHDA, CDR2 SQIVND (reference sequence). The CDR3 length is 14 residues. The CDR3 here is CASSIRGGAEKLFF. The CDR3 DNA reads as TGTGCCAGTAGTATAAGGGGCGGTGCTGAAAAACTGTTTTTT.

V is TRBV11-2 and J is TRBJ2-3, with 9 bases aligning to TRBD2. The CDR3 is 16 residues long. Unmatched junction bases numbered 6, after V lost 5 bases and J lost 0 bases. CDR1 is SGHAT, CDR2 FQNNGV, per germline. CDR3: CASSGPSGTSTDTQYF. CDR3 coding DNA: TGTGCCAGCAGCGGTCCTAGCGGGACTAGCACAGATACGCAGTATTTT.

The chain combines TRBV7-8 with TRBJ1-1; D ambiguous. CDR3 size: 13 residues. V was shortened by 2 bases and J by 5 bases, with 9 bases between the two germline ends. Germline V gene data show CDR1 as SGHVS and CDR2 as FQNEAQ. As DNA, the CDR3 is TGTGCCAGCAGCTTACTGAGGGAAACTGAAGCTTTCTTT. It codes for CASSLLRETEAFF.

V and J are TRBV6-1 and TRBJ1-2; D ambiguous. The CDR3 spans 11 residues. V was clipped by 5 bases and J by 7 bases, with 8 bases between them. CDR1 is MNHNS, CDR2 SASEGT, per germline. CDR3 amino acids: CASSFAGGYTF. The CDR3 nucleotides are TGTGCCAGCAGTTTTGCGGGTGGCTACACCTTC.

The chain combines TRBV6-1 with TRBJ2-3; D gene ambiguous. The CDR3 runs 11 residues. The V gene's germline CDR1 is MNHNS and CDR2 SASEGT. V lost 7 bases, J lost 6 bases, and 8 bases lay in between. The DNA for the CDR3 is TGTGCCAGCACGCTCCGGGATACGCAGTATTTT. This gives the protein CASTLRDTQYF.

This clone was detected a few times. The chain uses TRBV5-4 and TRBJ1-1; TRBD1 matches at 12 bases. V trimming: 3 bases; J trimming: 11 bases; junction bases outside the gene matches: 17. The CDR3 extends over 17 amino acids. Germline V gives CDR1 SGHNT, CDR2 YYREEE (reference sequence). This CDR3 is CASSSSGDRGRVVEAFF. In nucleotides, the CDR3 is TGTGCCAGCAGCTCATCCGGGGACAGGGGGCGCGTGGTAGAGGCTTTCTTT.

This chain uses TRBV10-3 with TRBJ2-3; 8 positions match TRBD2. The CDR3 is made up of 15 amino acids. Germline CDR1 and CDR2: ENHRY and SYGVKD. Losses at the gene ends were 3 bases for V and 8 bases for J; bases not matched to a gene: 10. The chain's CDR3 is CAISDMGLAGPTQYF. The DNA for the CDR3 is TGTGCCATCAGTGATATGGGATTAGCGGGGCCTACGCAGTATTTT.

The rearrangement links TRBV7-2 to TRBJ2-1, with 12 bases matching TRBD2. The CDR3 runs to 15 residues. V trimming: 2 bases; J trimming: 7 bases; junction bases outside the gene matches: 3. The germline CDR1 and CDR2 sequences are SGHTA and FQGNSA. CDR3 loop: CASSLTSGRLNEQFF. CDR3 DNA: TGTGCCAGCAGCTTAACTAGCGGGAGGTTAAATGAGCAGTTCTTC.

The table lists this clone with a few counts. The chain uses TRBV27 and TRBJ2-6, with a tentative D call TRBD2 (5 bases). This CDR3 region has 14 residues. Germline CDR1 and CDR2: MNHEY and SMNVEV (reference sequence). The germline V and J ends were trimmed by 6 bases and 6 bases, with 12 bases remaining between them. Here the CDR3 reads CASSPRVQANVLTF. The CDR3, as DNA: TGTGCCAGCAGCCCGAGGGTCCAGGCCAACGTCCTGACTTTC.

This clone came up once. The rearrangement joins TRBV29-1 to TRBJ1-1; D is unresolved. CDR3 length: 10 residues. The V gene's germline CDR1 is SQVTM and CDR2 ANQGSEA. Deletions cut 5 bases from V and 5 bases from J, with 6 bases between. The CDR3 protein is CSVKETEAFF. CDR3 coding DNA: TGCAGCGTTAAGGAGACTGAAGCTTTCTTT.

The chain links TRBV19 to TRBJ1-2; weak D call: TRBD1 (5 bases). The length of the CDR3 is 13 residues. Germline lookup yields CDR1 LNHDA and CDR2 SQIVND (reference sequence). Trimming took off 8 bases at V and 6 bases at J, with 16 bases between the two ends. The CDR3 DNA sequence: TGTGCCAGTTTTGCAGGGTTGATAGATGGCTACACCTTC. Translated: CASFAGLIDGYTF.

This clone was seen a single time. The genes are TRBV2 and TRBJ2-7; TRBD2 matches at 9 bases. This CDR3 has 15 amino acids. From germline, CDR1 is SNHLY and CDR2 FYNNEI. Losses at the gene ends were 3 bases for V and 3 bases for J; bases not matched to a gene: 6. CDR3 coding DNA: TGTGCCAGCAGTGAGTCTAGCGGGGCCCTCTACGAGCAGTACTTC. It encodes CASSESSGALYEQYF.

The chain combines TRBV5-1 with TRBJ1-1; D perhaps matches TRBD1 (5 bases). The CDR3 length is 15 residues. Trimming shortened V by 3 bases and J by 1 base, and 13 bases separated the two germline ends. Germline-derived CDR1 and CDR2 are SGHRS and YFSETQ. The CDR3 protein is CASSSQGTGNTEAFF. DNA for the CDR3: TGCGCCAGCAGCTCCCAGGGTACAGGGAACACTGAAGCTTTCTTT.

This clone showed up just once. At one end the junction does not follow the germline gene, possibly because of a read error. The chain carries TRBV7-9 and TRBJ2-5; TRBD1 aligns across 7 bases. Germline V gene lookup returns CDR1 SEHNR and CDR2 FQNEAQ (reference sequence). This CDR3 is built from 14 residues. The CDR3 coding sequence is TGTGCCAGCAACTTAGGGGACAGACAAGAGACCCAGTACTTC. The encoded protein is CASNLGDRQETQYF.

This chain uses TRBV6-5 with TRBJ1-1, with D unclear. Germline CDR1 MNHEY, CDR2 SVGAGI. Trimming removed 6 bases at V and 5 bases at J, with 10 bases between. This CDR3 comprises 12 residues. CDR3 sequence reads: CASRSTGTEAFF. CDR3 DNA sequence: TGTGCCAGCAGGTCAACGGGGACTGAAGCTTTCTTT.

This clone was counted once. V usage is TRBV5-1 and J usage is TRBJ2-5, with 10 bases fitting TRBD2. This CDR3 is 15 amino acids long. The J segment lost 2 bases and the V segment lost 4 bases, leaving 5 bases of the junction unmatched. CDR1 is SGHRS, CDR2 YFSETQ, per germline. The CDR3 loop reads CASSPTLAGQETQYF. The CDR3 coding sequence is TGCGCCAGCAGCCCCACACTAGCGGGACAAGAGACCCAGTACTTC.